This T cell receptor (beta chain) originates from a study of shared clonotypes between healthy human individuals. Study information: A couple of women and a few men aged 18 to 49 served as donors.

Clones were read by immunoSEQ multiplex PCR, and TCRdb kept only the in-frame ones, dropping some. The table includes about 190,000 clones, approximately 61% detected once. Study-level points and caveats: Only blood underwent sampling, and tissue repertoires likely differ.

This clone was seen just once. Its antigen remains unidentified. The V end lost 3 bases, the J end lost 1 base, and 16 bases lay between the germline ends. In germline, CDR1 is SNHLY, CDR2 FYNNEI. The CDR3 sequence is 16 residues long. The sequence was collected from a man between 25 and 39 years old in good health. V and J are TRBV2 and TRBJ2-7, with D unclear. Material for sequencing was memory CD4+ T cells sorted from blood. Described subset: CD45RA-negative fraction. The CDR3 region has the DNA TGTGCCAGCAGTGATTTCCGTTCCATATTTTCCTACGAGCAGTACTTC. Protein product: CASSDFRSIFSYEQYF. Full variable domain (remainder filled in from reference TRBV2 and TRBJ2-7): EPEVTQTPSHQVTQMGQEVILRCVPISNHLYFYWYRQILGQKVEFLVSFYNNEISEKSEIFDDQFSVERPDGSNFTLKIRSTKLEDSAMYFCASSDFRSIFSYEQYFGPGTRLTVT.